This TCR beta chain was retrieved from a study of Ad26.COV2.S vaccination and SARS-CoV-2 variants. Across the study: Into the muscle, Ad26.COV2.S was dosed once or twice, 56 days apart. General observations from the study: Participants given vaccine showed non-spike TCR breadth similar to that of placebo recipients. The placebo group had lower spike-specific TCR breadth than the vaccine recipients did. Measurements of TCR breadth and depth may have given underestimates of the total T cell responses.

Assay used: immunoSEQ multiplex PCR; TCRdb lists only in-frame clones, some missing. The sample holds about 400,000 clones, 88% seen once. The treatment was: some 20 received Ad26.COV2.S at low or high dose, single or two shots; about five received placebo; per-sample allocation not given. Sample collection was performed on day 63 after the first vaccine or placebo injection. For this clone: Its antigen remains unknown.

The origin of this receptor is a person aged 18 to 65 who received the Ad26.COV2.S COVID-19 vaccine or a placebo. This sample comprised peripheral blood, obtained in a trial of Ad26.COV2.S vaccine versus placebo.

As DNA, the CDR3 is TGTGCCAGCAGCCCGGCGGGAGCGGGGGGCGGGGAGACCCAGTACTTC. Translating it yields CASSPAGAGGGETQYF. This chain uses TRBV7-9 with TRBJ2-5; TRBD2 agrees at 9 bases. CDR1 and CDR2 (germline): SEHNR, FQNEAQ (reference sequence). Losses at the gene ends were 5 bases for V and 5 bases for J; bases not matched to a gene: 12. This CDR3 comprises 16 residues.